This TCR beta chain comes out of a study of T cell responses to AZD1222 COVID-19 vaccine. Here immunoSEQ multiplex PCR was the method, and the copy in TCRdb shows in-frame clones only, minus some. The sample has 110,000 to 150,000 clones; under 95% are singletons. The CDR3 sequence is 13 residues long. CDR1 and CDR2 (germline): LGHDT, YNNKEL (reference sequence). Trimming removed 4 bases at V and 7 bases at J, with 13 bases between. The clonotype originates from an adult who received the AZD1222 COVID-19 vaccine. Source: peripheral blood, taken 28 days after the second AZD1222 dose. J is TRBJ1-1 and V is TRBV3-1 (or the pseudogene TRBV3-2); possible D gene TRBD1, 5 bases. CDR3 in DNA: TGTGCCAGCAGCCCGGGGCAAAAGGTTGAAGCTTTCTTT. Its translation: CASSPGQKVEAFF.